A selection of T cell receptor beta chains follows, all from one sample in a study of blood T cell repertoires in COVID-19. TCRdb keeps only in-frame clones here, not all; method: immunoSEQ multiplex PCR. The sample consists of roughly 410,000 clones, around 87% of them appearing once. Sequencing used peripheral blood. Receptors originate from a woman aged 55-70 years with COVID-19, enrolled during active disease. CDR3s include the opening cysteine and the closing phenylalanine or tryptophan. D genes are given only for firm matches. Size is stated for part of the rows, as once, few or many counts, or as a class when the clone is expanded.

J | V | D | size | DNA | CDR3
TRBJ1-2 | TRBV3-1/TRBV3-2 | . | . | TGTGCCAGCAGCCTCGGGAACTATGGCTACACCTTC | CASSLGNYGYTF
TRBJ2-7 | TRBV28 | TRBD1 | . | TGTGCCAGCAGTCAAATCGGGACAGCCTCCTACGAGCAGTACTTC | CASSQIGTASYEQYF
TRBJ2-7 | TRBV7-9 | TRBD2 | . | TGTGCCAGCACCCGGACTAGCGGGGGGACCTCTCTTCTCGAGCAGTACTTC | CASTRTSGGTSLLEQYF
TRBJ2-4 | TRBV5-1 | . | . | TGCGCCAGCAGCCCTGGAGGCATGGCCAAAAACATTCAGTACTTC | CASSPGGMAKNIQYF
TRBJ2-3 | TRBV6-5 | . | . | TGTGCCAGCAGAAGGACAGGCACAGATACGCAGTATTTT | CASRRTGTDTQYF
TRBJ2-5 | TRBV20-1 | . | . | TGCAGTGCTAGGCCCGGGGGGACCCAGTACTTC | CSARPGGTQYF
TRBJ2-1 | TRBV27 | TRBD2 | . | TGTGCCAGCCCTAGGCGCGGGACTAGCGGTGAGGACAATGAGCAGTTCTTC | CASPRRGTSGEDNEQFF
TRBJ2-2 | TRBV5-6 | . | medium-sized | TGTGCCAGCAGCTTGATGACACATGGGACCGGGGAGCTGTTTTTT | CASSLMTHGTGELFF
TRBJ1-5 | TRBV7-2 | . | . | TGTGCCAGCAGCTTACGATCCGTAGGCAATCAGCCCCAGCATTTT | CASSLRSVGNQPQHF
TRBJ1-4 | TRBV15 | TRBD1 | . | TGTGCCACCAGCAGAGCCACAGGGGTTCGCGAAAAACTGTTTTTT | CATSRATGVREKLFF
TRBJ1-2 | TRBV6-5 | . | few | TGTGCCAGCAGTTACGCGGGAGGCTATGGCTACACCTTC | CASSYAGGYGYTF
TRBJ2-3 | TRBV5-1 | TRBD1 | . | TGCGCCAGCAGCCGTACAGGGGGCCCAGATACGCAGTATTTT | CASSRTGGPDTQYF
TRBJ1-3 | TRBV6-5 | . | . | TGTGCCAGCAGAATCACGAGCTCTGGAAACACCATATATTTT | CASRITSSGNTIYF
TRBJ1-1 | TRBV7-6 | TRBD1 | . | TGTGCCAGCAGCAGACCCGACAGGGGTCCCCTAATGAACACTGAAGCTTTCTTT | CASSRPDRGPLMNTEAFF
TRBJ1-5 | TRBV19 | . | . | TGTGCCAGTAGTCCGATCGGGCGGGGCACGTATCAGCCCCAGCATTTT | CASSPIGRGTYQPQHF
TRBJ1-2 | TRBV30 | . | . | TGTGCCTGGATCAGGGGAGACTATGGCTACACCTTC | CAWIRGDYGYTF
TRBJ2-2 | TRBV11-2 | TRBD1 | . | TGTGCCAGCAGCTTAAGGAGGGGACAGGGGTCGGCCGGGGAGCTGTTTTTT | CASSLRRGQGSAGELFF
TRBJ1-1 | TRBV20-1 | TRBD1 | few | TGCAGTGCTGCTCCGGGACAGAAAGCTTTCTTT | CSAAPGQKAFF
TRBJ1-1 | TRBV18 | TRBD1 | . | TGTGCCAGCTTGGGACAGGGGTACACTGAAGCTTTCTTT | CASLGQGYTEAFF
TRBJ1-5 | TRBV19 | . | . | TGTGCCAGTAGTCCTGTACCTCGGGTTTCTCCCCAGCATTTT | CASSPVPRVSPQHF
TRBJ1-2 | TRBV7-2 | . | . | TGTGCCAGCAGCTTACAGGGGTTTGACGGCTACACCTTC | CASSLQGFDGYTF
TRBJ1-2 | TRBV2 | . | . | TGTGCCAGCAGACAGGGTCTCTATGGCTACACCTTC | CASRQGLYGYTF
TRBJ1-2 | TRBV4-2 | TRBD1 | . | TGTGCCAGCAGCCAAGAGACAGGGGGCTTCGCAGGCTACACCTTC | CASSQETGGFAGYTF
TRBJ2-3 | TRBV18 | TRBD1 | few | TGTGCCAGCTCCGGGACAGGGGCCACAGATACGCAGTATTTT | CASSGTGATDTQYF
TRBJ1-2 | TRBV7-2 | . | . | TGTGCCAGCAGCTTAGTACAGGGTAATGGCTACACCTTC | CASSLVQGNGYTF
TRBJ1-1 | TRBV19 | TRBD1 | few | TGTGCCAGTAGTACCCTACAGGGGGTTAACACTGAAGCTTTCTTT | CASSTLQGVNTEAFF
TRBJ1-2 | TRBV3-1/TRBV3-2 | TRBD1 | few | TGTGCCAGCAGCCACCGGACAGGGGAATATGGCTACACCTTC | CASSHRTGEYGYTF
TRBJ2-1 | TRBV5-1 | TRBD2 | . | TGCGCCAGCAGCTTGCGGCTAGCGGGGGGGTCGAGGGATGAGCAGTTCTTC | CASSLRLAGGSRDEQFF
TRBJ1-1 | TRBV21-1 | . | once | TGTGCCAGCAGCACCCACAATGGGCGGGGGTTTAAAGCTTTCTTT | CASSTHNGRGFKAFF
TRBJ2-1 | TRBV9 | TRBD1 | . | TGTGCCAGCAGCCCCTCGGGGACAGAGTTCAATGAGCAGTTCTTC | CASSPSGTEFNEQFF
TRBJ2-3 | TRBV6-5 | . | few | TGTGCCAGCAGCCGTGGACTCCCGGGCACAGATACGCAGTATTTT | CASSRGLPGTDTQYF
TRBJ2-1 | TRBV19 | . | . | TGTGCCAGTAGTATATCTATTTTATGGAGGGAGCAGTTCTTC | CASSISILWREQFF
TRBJ1-2 | TRBV28 | . | . | TGTGCCAGCAGCCTCATTGCAGGCCATGGCTACACCTTC | CASSLIAGHGYTF
TRBJ2-3 | TRBV5-4 | TRBD2 | . | TGTGCCAGCAGCTTAAATAGCGGGGTAAGAGGTACGCAGTATTTT | CASSLNSGVRGTQYF
TRBJ1-1 | TRBV10-1 | . | . | TGCGCCAGCAACAGGACCCTACTGGGCACTGAAGCTTTCTTT | CASNRTLLGTEAFF
TRBJ1-2 | TRBV12-5 | . | . | TGTGCTAGTGGACACAGGGTGAACTATGGCTACACCTTC | CASGHRVNYGYTF
TRBJ1-6 | TRBV6-5 | TRBD1 | . | TGTGCCAGCATGACAGGGTTGGGGAGTAATTCACCCCTCCACTTT | CASMTGLGSNSPLHF
TRBJ2-4 | TRBV7-8 | TRBD1 | . | TGTGCCAGCAGCTCCCGAAACCGCAGGGGGCGCGGCAAAAACATTCAGTACTTC | CASSSRNRRGRGKNIQYF
TRBJ2-3 | TRBV9 | . | . | TGTGCCAGCAGCGTCGAGGGGGATCGATACGCTGATACGCAGTATTTT | CASSVEGDRYADTQYF
TRBJ2-7 | TRBV18 | . | . | TGTGCCAGCTCAAGCACGGGCCAGGGAGAGCAGTACTTC | CASSSTGQGEQYF
TRBJ2-5 | TRBV7-8 | TRBD2 | . | TGTGCCAGCAGCTCGGGACTAGCGGGGGGGAAAGAGACCCAGTACTTC | CASSSGLAGGKETQYF
TRBJ2-1 | TRBV10-3 | TRBD1 | . | TGTGCCATCAGGAAAGGACAGGGGGAATACAATGAGCAGTTCTTC | CAIRKGQGEYNEQFF